Sequencing of this T cell receptor (beta chain) was carried out in a study of blood T cell repertoires in COVID-19. Study summary: Specimens from acute and convalescent COVID-19 originated in the United States, Italy and Spain.

The CDR3 loop spans 14 amino acids. Looked up from germline, CDR1 is MNHEY and CDR2 is SMNVEV (reference sequence). With 8 bases removed from V and 1 base from J, the gap between germline ends came to 14 bases. Repertoires were generated with immunoSEQ multiplex PCR, while TCRdb's copy carries only in-frame clones and drops some. The sample yields fewer than 600,000 clones, roughly 88% seen once. Grouping used clinical history reported by participants in a survey and questionnaire. The sequence derives from a woman between 35 and 50 years old who had recovered from COVID-19. The sample was PBMCs or T cells enriched from blood (not recorded which). V and J are TRBV27 and TRBJ1-1, with D possibly TRBD1 on 5 matching bases. In DNA, the CDR3 is TGTGCCAGCGCATGGGGGGGAGGGAACACTGAAGCTTTCTTT. Its translation: CASAWGGGNTEAFF.